Below are 7 T cell receptor beta chains sequenced from a single sample in a study of blood T cells in healthy people across ages. A sample-barcoded 5' primer and a J-beta primer mix were used in a second PCR of roughly 6 to 11 cycles. TCRdb re-called the 5' RACE reads through MiXCR, storing one row per CDR3 protein. Of about 720,000 distinct CDR3 sequences in the sample, approximately 25% were seen once. This sample also appeared in a second study, on T cells of mothers and their children.

Sequencing input: blood. These receptors were taken from a boy under 18 in good health.

The V and J genes are TRBV2 and TRBJ2-5, with D perhaps TRBD2 (6 bases). The J call may be mistaken, given a closer DNA end match to TRBJ2-1. The CDR3 loop spans 15 amino acids. The germline V gene has CDR1 SNHLY and CDR2 FYNNEI. CDR3 protein: CASSESVGTGAEQFF. The DNA for the CDR3 is TGTGCCAGCAGTGAATCGGTTGGGACTGGGGCCGAGCAGTTCTTC.

This clonotype showed up just a few times. The chain has TRBV24-1 and TRBJ2-4; D could derive from TRBD1 or TRBD2 (5 bases each). The CDR3 totals 15 residues. V dropped 4 bases and J dropped 2 bases, with 11 bases sitting between them. Per the germline V gene, CDR1 is KGHDR and CDR2 is SFDVKD. The CDR3 DNA sequence: TGTGCCACCAGTGACCCCACGGGGCCCAAAAACATTCAGTACTTC. It is translated as CATSDPTGPKNIQYF.

In the case of this clonotype: Its ends do not fully match the called genes, so a read error is possible. The rearrangement uses TRBV12-3 or TRBV12-4 and TRBJ2-7; D is unresolved. This CDR3 region has 13 residues. CDR3 protein: CASSLDTLYEQYF. Here the CDR3 DNA reads TGTGCCAGCAGCTTAGACACCCTCTACGAGCAGTACTTC.

This clonotype was seen repeatedly, ten times or more. The chain combines TRBV4-3 with TRBJ2-5; 7 nucleotides match TRBD2. V lost 1 base and J lost 4; bases outside the gene matches: 9. There are 16 residues in the CDR3. Germline V lookup: CDR1 LGHNA, CDR2 YSLEER. The DNA for the CDR3 is TGCGCCAGCAGCCAAGGAAGAGGGGAGGGATCAGAGACCCAGTACTTC. This gives the protein CASSQGRGEGSETQYF.

This clonotype was detected only a few times. The chain is built from TRBV12-3 or TRBV12-4 and TRBJ2-5; D is unclear. The V gene lost 6 bases and the J gene lost 5 bases, with 13 bases spanning the gap. This CDR3 is built from 13 residues. The CDR3 protein is CASRRPSNETQYF. The CDR3, as DNA: TGTGCCAGCAGGCGCCCTTCTAACGAGACCCAGTACTTC.

Turning to this clonotype: One end of the junction does not line up with germline, which may come from a read error. The chain employs TRBV4-3 and TRBJ2-1; D may be TRBD1 or TRBD2 (5 bases each). The germline gives CDR1 LGHNA, CDR2 YSLEER. The CDR3 sequence is 16 residues long. Here the CDR3 reads CASSQDLWAGSNGQFF. The DNA of the CDR3 is TGCGCCAGCAGCCAAGATCTCTGGGCAGGGAGCAATGGGCAGTTCTTC.

This clonotype has a handful of counts. V is TRBV29-1 and J is TRBJ2-7; possibly TRBD2 for D (5 bases). The CDR3 has 15 residues. Germline V gene lookup returns CDR1 SQVTM and CDR2 ANQGSEA. V was shortened by 3 bases and J by 1 base, with 16 bases between the two germline ends. DNA of the CDR3: TGCAGCGTTGATGAGGCACGGGGTCTTTCCTACGAGCAGTACTTC. As protein: CSVDEARGLSYEQYF.